This TCR beta chain was sequenced in a study of CD8+ T cells in alopecia areata. Looking at the study overall: Treatment of the treated patients consisted of oral tofacitinib, 5 to 10 mg twice daily.

Peripheral blood samples and lesional scalp punch biopsies were obtained from alopecia areata patients. Per the germline V gene, CDR1 is SQVTM and CDR2 is ANQGSEA. The CDR3 loop spans 12 amino acids. cDNA reverse transcribed from extracted RNA served as the sequencing template. Only in-frame clones appear in the TCRdb table, and some are missing; sequencing was by immunoSEQ multiplex PCR. The sample has around 140,000 clones, 40% to 65% seen once. The sequence was collected from a human donor with alopecia areata. V and J are TRBV29-1 and TRBJ2-5; no definite D call. Sequencing was performed on CD4+ T cells sorted from blood, taken at week 0. The DNA for the CDR3 is TGCAGTACATACGCTTCCGGAGAGACCCAGTACTTC. As protein: CSTYASGETQYF.